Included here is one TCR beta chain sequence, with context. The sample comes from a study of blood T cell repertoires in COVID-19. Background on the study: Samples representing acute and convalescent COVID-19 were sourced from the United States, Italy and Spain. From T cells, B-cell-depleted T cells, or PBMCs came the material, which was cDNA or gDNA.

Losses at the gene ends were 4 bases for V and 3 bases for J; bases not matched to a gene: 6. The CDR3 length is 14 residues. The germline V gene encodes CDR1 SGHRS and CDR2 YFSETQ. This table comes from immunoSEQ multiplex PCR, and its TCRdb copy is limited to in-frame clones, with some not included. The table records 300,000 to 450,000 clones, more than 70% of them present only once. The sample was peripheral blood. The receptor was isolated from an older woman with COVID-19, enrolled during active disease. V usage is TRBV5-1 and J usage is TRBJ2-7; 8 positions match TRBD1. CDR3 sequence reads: CASSPGQVVYEQYF. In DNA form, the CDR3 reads TGCGCCAGCAGCCCGGGACAGGTTGTCTACGAGCAGTACTTC.